These 6 T cell receptor beta chains were sequenced from one sample in a study of blood T cell repertoires in COVID-19. Clones were read by immunoSEQ multiplex PCR, and TCRdb kept only the in-frame ones, dropping some. The table records about 32,000 clones, 85% to 95% of them present only once. Material: peripheral blood. These receptors were collected from a male donor with active COVID-19.

V usage is TRBV11-3 and J usage is TRBJ2-5, with D tentatively TRBD2 (6 bases). The CDR3 runs 16 residues. Trimming stripped 0 bases from V and 1 base from J, with 12 bases between. Germline V lookup: CDR1 SGHNT, CDR2 YENEEA. CDR3 DNA sequence: TGTGCCAGCAGCTTAGAGGGCGGGGAGAGCCAAGAGACCCAGTACTTC. It is translated as CASSLEGGESQETQYF. Supplemented by reference TRBV11-3 and TRBJ2-5, the full variable domain reads EAGVVQSPRYKIIEKKQPVAFWCNPISGHNTLYWYLQNLGQGPELLIRYENEEAVDDSQLPKDRFSAERLKGVDSTLKIQPAELGDSAVYLCASSLEGGESQETQYFGPGTRLLVL.

This sequence joins TRBV5-4 and TRBJ1-4; the D is unclear. Germline V CDR1 and CDR2: SGHNT, YYREEE (reference sequence). V lost 0 bases and J 0 bases, leaving 6 bases between the germline ends. This CDR3 has 15 residues. CDR3 region: CASSLASATNEKLFF. CDR3 nucleotide sequence: TGTGCCAGCAGCTTGGCGAGTGCAACTAATGAAAAACTGTTTTTT. The whole variable domain, filled in from reference TRBV5-4 and TRBJ1-4, reads ETGVTQSPTHLIKTRGQQVTLRCSSQSGHNTVSWYQQALGQGPQFIFQYYREEENGRGNFPPRFSGLQFPNYSSELNVNALELDDSALYLCASSLASATNEKLFFGSGTQLSVL.

This chain connects TRBV5-1 to TRBJ1-1; 10 nucleotides agree with TRBD1. The trim removed 3 bases at V and 2 bases at J, leaving 1 base unmatched. CDR1 is SGHRS, CDR2 YFSETQ, per germline. This CDR3 is built from 14 residues. CDR3 protein: CASSSTGGNTEAFF. In DNA form, the CDR3 reads TGCGCCAGCAGCTCGACAGGGGGCAACACTGAAGCTTTCTTT.

The V call is TRBV19, the J call TRBJ2-7; TRBD2 matches at 9 bases. The ends lost 5 bases at V and 0 bases at J; junction bases unmatched: 5. The CDR3 extends over 15 amino acids. Germline-derived CDR1 and CDR2 are LNHDA and SQIVND (reference sequence). The CDR3 DNA reads as TGTGCCAGTAGTGACAATAGCGGGGGCTCCTACGAGCAGTACTTC. Its translation: CASSDNSGGSYEQYF.

The chain carries TRBV2 and TRBJ2-5; possible D gene TRBD1, 6 bases. CDR1 and CDR2 from the germline V gene are SNHLY and FYNNEI. Between the trimmed V and J ends, which lost 6 bases and 1 base, there was a span of 12 bases. The CDR3 totals 14 residues. CDR3 sequence: CASSRQGIQETQYF. The DNA for the CDR3 is TGTGCCAGCAGCCGCCAGGGGATCCAAGAGACCCAGTACTTC.

V gene TRBV12-5 combines with J gene TRBJ2-1; 11 bases agree with TRBD2. The CDR3 covers 17 residues. CDR1 is LGHNT and CDR2 is FRNRAP in the germline V gene. The trim removed 0 bases at V and 7 bases at J, leaving 8 bases unmatched. CDR3 bases: TGTGCTAGTGGTTTGGTACAGGGTAGCGGGGGGGATAATGAGCAGTTCTTC. Residues: CASGLVQGSGGDNEQFF.